This TCR beta chain stems from a study of blood T cells in healthy people across ages. Overall study: Capture via template switching afforded approximately one barcoded beta molecule per two T cells.

The germline V gene has CDR1 LGHNA and CDR2 YSLEER. This CDR3 comprises 13 residues. Deletions cut 1 base from V and 8 bases from J, with 11 bases between. A second PCR, run for roughly 7 to 11 cycles, used a sample-barcoded 5' primer plus a J-beta primer mix. Sequencing yielded, for each sample, at least 2.5 million paired-end reads carrying CDR3. TCRdb reprocessed the 5' RACE reads via MiXCR and lists one record per CDR3 protein. This sample has roughly 1,800,000 distinct CDR3 sequences, with around 50% found just once. Findings and limits, study-wide: Both naive CD4+ cell counts and diversity were greater in long-lived donors than in aged donors.

To note about this clonotype: Antigen unknown.

The genes are TRBV4-3 and TRBJ1-2; the D is unclear. This receptor was taken from a woman aged 35 to 49 in good health. Specimen: blood. In DNA form, the CDR3 reads TGCGCCAGCAGCCAAGGCGAAGGGCGAGGCTACACCTTC. Its translation is CASSQGEGRGYTF.